The entry that follows covers one T cell receptor (beta chain) sequence. Its antigen is as yet unknown. CDR3 length: 15 residues. Per germline, CDR1 DFQATT and CDR2 SNEGSKA (reference sequence). V dropped 0 bases and J dropped 4 bases, with 15 bases sitting between them. This record belongs to a study of blood T cells in healthy people across ages. Points from the study as a whole: Diversity estimated from one million T cells was considered an underestimate. Researchers said unsorted PBMCs prevented a conclusive naive versus antigen-experienced comparison.

A sample-barcoded 5' primer and a J-beta primer mix were used in a second PCR of roughly 6 to 11 cycles. One entry per CDR3 protein results from TCRdb running MiXCR on the 5' RACE reads. The table includes some 1.7 million distinct CDR3 sequences, 28% detected once. The clonotype comes from a woman in her thirties in good health. The sequenced material came from blood. V and J are TRBV20-1 and TRBJ1-2; tentative D call: TRBD1 (5 bases). The DNA for the CDR3 is TGCAGTGCTAGAGACCAGACGCCCGGGGGCTATGGCTACACCTTC. Translated, it gives CSARDQTPGGYGYTF.